This T cell receptor (beta chain) was sequenced in a study of T cell responses to AZD1222 COVID-19 vaccine. Clones were read by immunoSEQ multiplex PCR, and TCRdb kept only the in-frame ones, dropping some. In the table there are roughly 80,000 clones, under 95% of which are singletons. The sequence was obtained from an adult in good health. The starting material was peripheral blood, obtained on day 0 of MenACWY control vaccination.

CDR3: CASSPQGLESPQHF. CDR3 sequence (DNA): TGTGCCAGCTCACCACAGGGTTTGGAGAGTCCCCAGCATTTT. This chain uses TRBV18 with TRBJ1-5; D call uncertain. Per germline, CDR1 KGHSH and CDR2 LQKENI. V gave up 1 base and J gave up 10 bases, with 14 bases separating them. The CDR3 loop spans 14 amino acids. The variable domain in full, with the rest retrieved from reference TRBV18 and TRBJ1-5, is NAGVMQNPRHLVRRRGQEARLRCSPMKGHSHVYWYRQLPEEGLKFMVYLQKENIIDESGMPKERFSAEFPKEGPSILRIQQVVRGDSAAYFCASSPQGLESPQHFGDGTRLSIL.